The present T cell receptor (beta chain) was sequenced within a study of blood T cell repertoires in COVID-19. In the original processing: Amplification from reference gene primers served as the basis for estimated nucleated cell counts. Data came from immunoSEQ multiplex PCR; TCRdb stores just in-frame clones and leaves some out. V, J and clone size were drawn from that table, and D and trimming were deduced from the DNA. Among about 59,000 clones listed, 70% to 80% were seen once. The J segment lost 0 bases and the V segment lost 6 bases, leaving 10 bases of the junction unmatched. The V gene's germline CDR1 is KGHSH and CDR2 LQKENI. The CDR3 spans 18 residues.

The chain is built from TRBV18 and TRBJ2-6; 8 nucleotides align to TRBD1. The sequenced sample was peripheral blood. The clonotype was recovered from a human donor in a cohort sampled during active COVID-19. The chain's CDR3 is CASSPRTGLSSGANVLTF. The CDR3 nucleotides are TGTGCCAGCTCCCCGAGGACAGGGCTAAGCTCTGGGGCCAACGTCCTGACTTTC.